This T cell receptor beta chain was identified during a study of T cells after somatic rescue of genetic block. In its sample, this clone was seen once. Clones were sequenced by immunoSEQ multiplex PCR, and TCRdb holds only the in-frame ones, with some missing. The data contain roughly 92,000 clones, 70% to 90% of them seen just once; the ten biggest clones take up 1.6%. This CDR3 comprises 12 residues. Germline loops: CDR1 SGHDN, CDR2 FVKESK. V lost 4 bases, J lost 7 bases, and 10 bases lay in between. The receptor's source is a woman in her late teens or twenties. V gene TRBV14 combines with J gene TRBJ2-5; D is perhaps TRBD1 (5 bases). The source material was peripheral blood mononuclear cells (PBMCs). This CDR3 reads CASSPATGTQYF. The DNA of the CDR3 is TGTGCCAGCAGCCCGGCCACAGGGACCCAGTACTTC. Looking up the rest from reference TRBV14 and TRBJ2-5 gives the full variable domain: EAGVTQFPSHSVIEKGQTVTLRCDPISGHDNLYWYRRVMGKEIKFLLHFVKESKQDESGMPNNRFLAERTGGTYSTLKVQPAELEDSGVYFCASSPATGTQYFGPGTRLLVL.